One T cell receptor (beta chain) is described in this entry. The antigen remains unidentified. V lost 4 bases, J lost 3 bases, and 6 bases stayed unmatched. Germline assignment: CDR1 SEHNR and CDR2 FQNEAQ (reference sequence). This CDR3 comprises 16 residues. The repertoire was sequenced with immunoSEQ multiplex PCR; TCRdb's copy has only in-frame clones and lacks some. The repertoire includes 25,000 to 30,000 clones, approximately 85% of them detected once, and roughly 23% sits in the top ten. This sample was included in a study of OX40 agonist ivuxolimab in advanced cancers. About the study: The study gave patients intravenous ivuxolimab at 0.01 to 10 mg/kg every 2 weeks. Age averaged around 58 years (range roughly 23 to 79), and about 86% were male. Study results and caveats: At doses 0.1 to 3.0 mg/kg, CD4+ and CD8+ clones expanded.

This sequence originates from an adult with an advanced solid tumor such as melanoma, head and neck, liver or kidney cancer. The chain recombines TRBV7-9 with TRBJ1-4, with TRBD1 matching 9 bases. Sequenced material: CD4+ or CD8+ T cells sorted from blood, taken in a trial of the OX40 agonist ivuxolimab. The CDR3, as DNA: TGTGCCAGCAGCTCCTGGACAGGGGCGTCTAATGAAAAACTGTTTTTT. Translating it yields CASSSWTGASNEKLFF.